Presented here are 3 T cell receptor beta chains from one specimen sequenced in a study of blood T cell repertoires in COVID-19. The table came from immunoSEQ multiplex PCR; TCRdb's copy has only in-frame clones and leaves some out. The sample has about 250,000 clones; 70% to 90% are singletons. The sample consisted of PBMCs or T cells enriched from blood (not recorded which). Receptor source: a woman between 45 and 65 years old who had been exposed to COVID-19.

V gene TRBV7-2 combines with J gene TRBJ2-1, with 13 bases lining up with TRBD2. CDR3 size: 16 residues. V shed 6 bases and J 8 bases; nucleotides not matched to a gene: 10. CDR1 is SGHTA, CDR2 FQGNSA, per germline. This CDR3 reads CASRRAGTSGNHEQFF. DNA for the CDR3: TGTGCCAGCAGACGCGCGGGGACTAGCGGGAACCATGAGCAGTTCTTC.

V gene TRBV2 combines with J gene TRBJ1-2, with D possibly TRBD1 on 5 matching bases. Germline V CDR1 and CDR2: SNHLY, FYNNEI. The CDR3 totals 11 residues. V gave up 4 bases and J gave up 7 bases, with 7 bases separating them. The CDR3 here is CASSGGGGYTF. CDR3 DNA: TGTGCCAGCAGTGGGGGGGGTGGCTACACCTTC.

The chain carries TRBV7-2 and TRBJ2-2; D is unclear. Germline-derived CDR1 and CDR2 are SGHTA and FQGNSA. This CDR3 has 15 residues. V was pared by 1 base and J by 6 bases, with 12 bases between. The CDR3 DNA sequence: TGTGCCAGCAGCTTAGTCGGCCAGGTTCCCGGGGAGCTGTTTTTT. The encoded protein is CASSLVGQVPGELFF. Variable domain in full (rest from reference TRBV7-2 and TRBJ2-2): GAGVSQSPSNKVTEKGKDVELRCDPISGHTALYWYRQSLGQGLEFLIYFQGNSAPDKSGLPSDRFSAERTGGSVSTLTIQRTQQEDSAVYLCASSLVGQVPGELFFGEGSRLTVL.